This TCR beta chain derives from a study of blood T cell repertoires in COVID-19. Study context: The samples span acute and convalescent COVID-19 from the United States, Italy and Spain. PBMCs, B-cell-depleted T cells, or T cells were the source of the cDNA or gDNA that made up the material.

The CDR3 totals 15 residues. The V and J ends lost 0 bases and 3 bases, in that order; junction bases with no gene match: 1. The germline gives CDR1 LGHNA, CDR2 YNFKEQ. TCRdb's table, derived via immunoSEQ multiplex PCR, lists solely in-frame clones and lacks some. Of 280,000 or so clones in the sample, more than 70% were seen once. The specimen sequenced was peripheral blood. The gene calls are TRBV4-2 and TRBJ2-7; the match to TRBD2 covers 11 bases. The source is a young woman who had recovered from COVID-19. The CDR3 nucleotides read TGTGCCAGCAGCCAAGAGACTAGCGGGGTCTACGAGCAGTACTTC. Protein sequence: CASSQETSGVYEQYF.